These 16 T cell receptor beta chains originate from one sample sequenced in a study of cytomegalovirus exposure and HLA in healthy donors. PCR employed 60 Vbeta and 13 Jbeta primers. TCRdb's table, derived via immunoSEQ multiplex PCR, lists solely in-frame clones and lacks some. The data contain 70,000 or so clones, roughly 68% of them singletons. Sequencing was carried out using PBMCs. Receptors originate from a woman between 50 and 59 years old in good health and CMV-seronegative.

The chain combines TRBV9 with TRBJ2-1, with D maybe TRBD2 (6 bases). This CDR3 comprises 15 residues. Trimming shortened V by 1 base and J by 7 bases, and 15 bases separated the two germline ends. Germline loops: CDR1 SGDLS, CDR2 YYNGEE. The CDR3 bases are TGTGCCAGCAGCGTACGCACTAGCCCCCAGAATGAGCAGTTCTTC. Protein: CASSVRTSPQNEQFF.

This clone has only a few counts. This chain connects TRBV27 to TRBJ2-7; 7 nucleotides line up with TRBD1. Losses at the gene ends were 0 bases for V and 6 bases for J; bases not matched to a gene: 2. The germline CDR1 and CDR2 sequences are MNHEY and SMNVEV (reference sequence). CDR3 length: 13 amino acids. Here the CDR3 DNA reads TGTGCCAGCAGTTTATCGGCAGGGGGCGAGCAGTACTTC. Translation: CASSLSAGGEQYF.

The chain recombines TRBV7-3 with TRBJ1-4; 7 bases match TRBD1. The J segment lost 5 bases and the V segment lost 1 base, leaving 4 bases of the junction unmatched. The CDR3 loop spans 15 amino acids. CDR1 and CDR2 from the germline V gene are SGHTA and FQGTGA. For the CDR3, the DNA is TGTGCCAGCAGCTTAAGTGGGACAGAAAATGAAAAACTGTTTTTT. It yields the protein CASSLSGTENEKLFF.

The chain has TRBV28 and TRBJ2-7; 7 bases align to TRBD1. Per germline, CDR1 MDHEN and CDR2 SYDVKM. The CDR3 has 13 amino acids. J gave up 1 base and V 11 bases, and 8 bases lay outside the gene matches. CDR3: CAASDRVSYEQYF. Here the CDR3 DNA reads TGTGCCGCCTCAGACAGGGTTTCCTACGAGCAGTACTTC.

Concerning this clone itself: The junction departs from germline at one end; a sequencing error may be responsible. The chain's CDR3 is CASSFEGARVNSEAFF. CDR3 nucleotides: TGTGCCAGCAGCTTTGAGGGGGCGCGGGTGAACTCTGAAGCTTTCTTT. The chain combines TRBV5-6 with TRBJ1-1, with 7 bases that match TRBD1. The CDR3 has 16 residues. In germline, CDR1 is SGHDT, CDR2 YYEEEE.

This clone has more than one count but fewer than ten. The chain combines TRBV2 with TRBJ2-5, with TRBD2 matching 15 bases. The CDR3 contains 18 residues. Trimming cost V 4 bases and J 3 bases; bases outside gene matches: 9. Per germline, CDR1 SNHLY and CDR2 FYNNEI. Here the CDR3 DNA reads TGTGCCAGCAGTGGACGGACTAGCGGGAGGGCCTGGGAAGAGACCCAGTACTTC. This codes for CASSGRTSGRAWEETQYF.

V gene TRBV29-1 combines with J gene TRBJ1-1, with no clear D. The V end was cut by 2 bases, the J end by 3 bases, with 7 bases between. CDR3 length: 12 amino acids. CDR1 and CDR2 (germline): SQVTM, ANQGSEA. CDR3 protein: CSVEWEDTEAFF. For the CDR3, the DNA is TGCAGCGTTGAATGGGAGGACACTGAAGCTTTCTTT.

The rearrangement uses TRBV15 and TRBJ1-2, with 8 bases fitting TRBD1. This CDR3 region has 17 residues. Germline V gives CDR1 LNHNV, CDR2 YYDKDF (reference sequence). Germline trimming cut 2 bases from V and 8 bases from J; bases unmatched to any gene: 16. DNA of the CDR3: TGTGCCACCAGCAGACCTGGGGGGGGCAGGGGGCGGCCCGGCTACACCTTC. It translates to CATSRPGGGRGRPGYTF.

Concerning this clone: Likely a read error: the CDR3 ends without its conserved phenylalanine or tryptophan. The DNA is left out, because the CDR3 cannot be placed on it with certainty; the CDR3 is given as TCRdb lists it. The gene calls are TRBV3-2 and TRBJ1-1; TRBD1, the table's D call, lacks a check against the DNA. TRBV3-2 is flagged as a pseudogene. The CDR3 numbers 9 amino acids, ends counted. The CDR3 protein is CASSQGGDS.

The rearrangement links TRBV19 to TRBJ1-1, with D perhaps TRBD1 (6 bases). From germline, CDR1 is LNHDA and CDR2 SQIVND (reference sequence). The CDR3 is 15 residues long. Trimming pared 3 bases from V and 0 bases from J, leaving 11 bases between. This chain's CDR3 is CASSIWAGVNTEAFF. As DNA, the CDR3 is TGTGCCAGTAGTATTTGGGCAGGGGTGAACACTGAAGCTTTCTTT. The full variable domain, rest sourced from reference TRBV19 and TRBJ1-1, is DGGITQSPKYLFRKEGQNVTLSCEQNLNHDAMYWYRQDPGQGLRLIYYSQIVNDFQKGDIAEGYSVSREKKESFPLTVTSAQKNPTAFYLCASSIWAGVNTEAFFGQGTRLTVV.

This chain uses TRBV11-3 with TRBJ2-7, with TRBD1 matching over 10 bases. V was pared by 6 bases and J by 9 bases, with 11 bases of the junction left unmatched. Germline-derived CDR1 and CDR2 are SGHNT and YENEEA. This CDR3 region has 14 residues. This CDR3 reads CASSSGTGDPRQYF. CDR3 in DNA: TGTGCCAGCAGTTCCGGGACAGGGGACCCGCGGCAGTACTTC.

This chain connects TRBV6-5 to TRBJ1-2, with unresolved D. The CDR3 runs to 15 residues. CDR1 and CDR2 from the germline V gene are MNHEY and SVGAGI. Trimming cost V 0 bases and J 8 bases, with 16 bases left between them. The CDR3 DNA is TGTGCCAGCAGTTACTCGAAGAGATCCCCCGGGGGCTACACCTTC. Translated, it gives CASSYSKRSPGGYTF.

The chain carries TRBV2 and TRBJ2-7, with 9 bases that match TRBD1. CDR3 length: 13 residues. The junction had 9 bases not matched to a gene; V was cut back by 9 bases and J by 6 bases. Germline V gene sequence: CDR1 SNHLY, CDR2 FYNNEI. In DNA form, the CDR3 reads TGTGCCAGTACCCGGACAGGGGCTAGCGAGCAGTACTTC. Protein sequence: CASTRTGASEQYF.

The CDR3 spells CASTLDRGGNYGYTF. The CDR3 DNA reads as TGTGCCAGCACCTTAGACAGGGGAGGGAACTATGGCTACACCTTC. The chain employs TRBV6-6 and TRBJ1-2; 8 bases are shared with TRBD1. With V trimmed by 7 bases and J by 2 bases, 9 bases remained unmatched. CDR3 length: 15 amino acids. Germline-derived CDR1 and CDR2 are MNHNY and SVGAGI (reference sequence).

This clone is a singleton in its sample. Here the CDR3 reads CASSPPGLPYEQYF. The CDR3 DNA reads TGTGCCAGCTCACCACCGGGACTCCCCTACGAGCAGTACTTC. The rearrangement uses TRBV18 and TRBJ2-7, with D maybe TRBD2 (6 bases). Looked up from germline, CDR1 is KGHSH and CDR2 is LQKENI. The CDR3 has 14 amino acids. V was clipped by 0 bases and J by 2 bases, with 8 bases between them.

As concerns this clone: Sequence at one end of the junction differs from germline and may be a read error. This chain joins TRBV18 and TRBJ1-2, with 7 positions matching TRBD1. The germline V gene has CDR1 KGHSH and CDR2 LQKENI. The CDR3 is 15 residues long. The DNA of the CDR3 is TGTGCCAGCTCACCACCGACAGGGCCAGACTACGGCTACACCTTC. Amino acids: CASSPPTGPDYGYTF.